A single sample gave rise to the 13 T cell receptor beta chains below, sequenced in a study of tumor and adjacent non-tumor tissue in lung cancer (dated by TCRdb to the late 2010s). Receptor libraries were prepared by multiplex PCR. Reads for this sample came from an Illumina HiSeq 2500. TCRbeta libraries were constructed through three rounds of nested PCR with primers (Table S4) according to protocols adapted from ARM-PCR. The public sequencing data were trimmed at Q25 with fastp and processed into clonotypes with MiXCR by TCRdb, which kept only in-frame beta chains. Each entry is one CDR3 protein sequence, shown with its most common DNA and genes. Within this sample are about 140,000 distinct CDR3 sequences, with around 60% of them counted one time only. Clones ranked in the top ten supply 15% to 20% of the sample. Bulk unsorted tissue served as the source for RNA extraction, and RNA quality was assessed using a NanoDrop ND-1000 and an Agilent 2100.

The material sequenced was lung tumor tissue. The receptors derive from a man in his fifties or sixties with small cell lung cancer.

About this clonotype itself: The germline gene is not matched at one end of the junction; a read error may be the cause. V and J are TRBV11-2 and TRBJ2-1, with D maybe TRBD1 (6 bases). The length of the CDR3 is 14 residues. Germline CDR1 is SGHAT and CDR2 is FQNNGV. The DNA for the CDR3 is TGTGTCAGCAGTCGCCGGGACACCTACAATGAGCAGTTCTTC. It encodes CVSSRRDTYNEQFF. Drawing the rest from reference TRBV11-2 and TRBJ2-1, the complete variable domain is EAGVAQSPRYKIIEKRQSVAFWCNPISGHATLYWYQQILGQGPKLLIQFQNNGVVDDSQLPKDRFSAERLKGVDSTLKIQPAKLEDSAVYLCVSSRRDTYNEQFFGPGTRLTVL.

Points on this clonotype: The junction does not match germline at one end; this may be a read error. The chain has TRBV5-6 and TRBJ2-1, with TRBD2 matching 12 bases. The CDR3 length is 18 residues. The V gene's germline CDR1 is SGHDT and CDR2 YYEEEE. The CDR3 protein is CVSSAGLAGGMDYNEQFF. CDR3 nucleotide sequence: TGTGTCAGCAGTGCTGGGCTAGCGGGAGGGATGGACTACAATGAGCAGTTCTTC. The complete variable domain, with remaining parts taken from reference TRBV5-6 and TRBJ2-1, reads DAGVTQSPTHLIKTRGQQVTLRCSPKSGHDTVSWYQQALGQGPQFIFQYYEEEERQRGNFPDRFSGHQFPNYSSELNVNALLLGDSALYLCVSSAGLAGGMDYNEQFFGPGTRLTVL.

CDR3 nucleotide sequence: TGTGCCAGCAGTTACTCGGGGGTAACAGATACGCAGTATTTT. Translated: CASSYSGVTDTQYF. The rearrangement joins TRBV6-5 to TRBJ2-3; D possibly uses TRBD1 or TRBD2 (5 bases each). The germline gives CDR1 MNHEY, CDR2 SVGAGI. With 0 bases removed from V and 3 bases from J, the gap between germline ends came to 7 bases. The CDR3 has 14 amino acids.

This clonotype was recorded once. The chain has TRBV11-2 and TRBJ2-3, with D uncertain. Trimming removed 1 base at V and 15 bases at J, with 14 bases between. CDR1 and CDR2 from the germline V gene are SGHAT and FQNNGV. The length of the CDR3 is 12 residues. The CDR3 loop reads CASSLGGYMHYF. The CDR3 DNA follows: TGTGCCAGCAGCTTAGGTGGTTATATGCACTATTTT.

Remarks on this clonotype: This may be a read error: a much more frequent sequence differs by one nucleotide. V gene TRBV20-1 combines with J gene TRBJ2-1, with D perhaps matching TRBD2 (5 bases). V dropped 2 bases and J dropped 5 bases, with 19 bases sitting between them. The CDR3 has 16 amino acids. Germline V lookup: CDR1 DFQATT, CDR2 SNEGSKA (reference sequence). In DNA form, the CDR3 reads TGCAGTGCTAGACCACTAGTGGGAGATCACAACAATGAGCAGTTCTTC. Protein product: CSARPLVGDHNNEQFF.

Details on this clonotype: A junction boundary mismatches the germline segment, possibly from a read error. This chain connects TRBV20-1 to TRBJ2-3; 13 nucleotides align to TRBD2. The germline V gene encodes CDR1 DFQATT and CDR2 SNEGSKA (reference sequence). The CDR3 has 16 residues. This chain's CDR3 is CSVTLGLAGVSETRYF. DNA of the CDR3: TGCAGTGTTACCCTAGGACTAGCGGGAGTGTCGGAGACGCGGTATTTT.

Comments on this clonotype: The junction and the germline gene differ at one end; a read error may be behind it. This sequence joins TRBV5-4 and TRBJ2-3; TRBD2 matches 10 bases. Germline CDR1 and CDR2: SGHNT and YYREEE (reference sequence). The CDR3 covers 15 residues. The CDR3 nucleotides are TGTGCCAGCAGCCTGGTAGCGGGAGGAGCAGATATGCAGTATTTT. Its translation is CASSLVAGGADMQYF.

The table lists this clonotype with many counts. The chain is built from TRBV11-2 and TRBJ2-1; 9 bases are a match to TRBD1. V dropped 5 bases and J dropped 5; count of bases not matched to a gene: 1. This CDR3 is 13 amino acids long. The germline gives CDR1 SGHAT, CDR2 FQNNGV. The CDR3 protein is CASSRDRDNEQFF. The CDR3 region has the DNA TGTGCCAGCAGCCGGGACAGGGACAATGAGCAGTTCTTC.

To note about this clonotype: The junction does not match germline at one end; this may be a read error. V and J are TRBV6-2 or TRBV6-3 and TRBJ2-2, with a possible D match to TRBD2 (5 bases). Germline CDR1 reads MNHEY; CDR2 reads SVGEGT. CDR3 length: 12 residues. The CDR3 protein is CASSSQAGELFF. For the CDR3, the DNA is TGTGCCAGCAGTTCACAAGCCGGGGAACTGTTTTTT.

With regard to this clonotype: The junction departs from germline at one end; a sequencing error may be responsible. The chain is built from TRBV4-1 and TRBJ1-2; the D gene is possibly TRBD1 (5 bases). Germline V gene data show CDR1 as MGHRA and CDR2 as YSYEKL. This CDR3 is 12 amino acids long. The DNA for the CDR3 is TGCGCCAGCAACCACGGGGGGTATGGCTACACCTTT. It translates to CASNHGGYGYTF.

This clonotype came up once. The gene calls are TRBV7-9 and TRBJ2-2, with 11 nucleotides matching TRBD1. Germline lookup yields CDR1 SEHNR and CDR2 FQNEAQ (reference sequence). V trimming: 8 bases; J trimming: 8 bases; junction bases outside the gene matches: 10. This CDR3 is built from 15 residues. In DNA, the CDR3 is TGTGCCAGCCGCCCTGGACAGGGGGCGCGGGGGGAGCTGTTTTTT. Protein: CASRPGQGARGELFF.

About this clonotype itself: At one end the junction does not follow the germline gene, possibly because of a read error. The V call is TRBV28, the J call TRBJ2-1; 7 bases agree with TRBD1. The germline gives CDR1 MDHEN, CDR2 SYDVKM. This CDR3 comprises 12 residues. The DNA for the CDR3 is TGTGCCAGCTGTTTTACCGGGACAGCGCAGTTCTTC. Its translation is CASCFTGTAQFF.

This clonotype appeared a few times. This sequence may be a read error, since a much larger clone differs from it by one base. The rearrangement links TRBV20-1 to TRBJ2-7, with TRBD2 as a possible D gene (5 bases). The CDR3 is made up of 15 amino acids. V lost 0 bases to trimming and J lost 4 bases, with 16 bases between them. Germline V gene lookup returns CDR1 DFQATT and CDR2 SNEGSKA (reference sequence). The CDR3 sequence: CSARDRRIQGYEQYF. As DNA, the CDR3 is TGCAGTGCTAGAGATAGGAGGATACAAGGATACGAGCAGTACTTC.